Each of the 17 T cell receptor beta chains below was sequenced from the same sample in a study of blood T cells in healthy people across ages (dated by TCRdb to between 2015 and 2017). Library construction relied on 5' RACE. Sequencing instrument: Illumina HiSeq 2500. The second PCR ran for roughly 7 to 12 cycles and used a J-beta primer mix along with a sample-barcoded 5' primer. TCRdb took the public reads, trimmed them with fastp at Q25, ran MiXCR for clone calling and kept in-frame beta chains. Identical CDR3 protein sequences are pooled into one entry, listed with their most common genes and DNA. This sample has 890,000 or so distinct CDR3 sequences in its table, and 60% to 80% of those were observed once. Around a quarter of the sample is held by the ten biggest clonotypes. Sequenced input: blood. Receptor source: a man aged 25 to 40 in good health.

This clonotype was observed a few times. The chain links TRBV10-2 to TRBJ2-1; D not resolved. Germline CDR1 is WSHSY and CDR2 is SAAADI. This CDR3 is built from 14 residues. The ends were cut back, 4 bases at V and 0 bases at J, with 7 bases in the middle. The CDR3 loop is CASSAGSSYNEQFF. In DNA form, the CDR3 reads TGCGCCAGCAGTGCTGGCAGCTCCTACAATGAGCAGTTCTTC.

The chain recombines TRBV5-1 with TRBJ1-4; perhaps TRBD1 as D (6 bases). Trimming shortened V by 3 bases and J by 8 bases, and 17 bases separated the two germline ends. There are 15 residues in the CDR3. CDR1 is SGHRS, CDR2 YFSETQ, per germline. CDR3 amino acids: CASSSQGTQEEKLFF. The CDR3 bases are TGCGCCAGCAGCTCGCAGGGGACCCAAGAGGAAAAACTGTTTTTT.

This clonotype was picked up a small number of times. Written as DNA, the CDR3 is TGTGCCAGCAGCTTAGGGACAGGCCGTGATAAGTACTTC. Protein product: CASSLGTGRDKYF. This sequence joins TRBV7-2 and TRBJ2-4, with 7 bases aligning to TRBD1. This CDR3 spans 13 amino acids. CDR1 is SGHTA and CDR2 is FQGNSA in the germline V gene. V lost 1 base to trimming and J lost 14 bases; unmatched junction nucleotides: 8.

This clonotype has a handful of counts. This rearrangement joins TRBV3-1 to TRBJ2-1, with 10 bases matching TRBD2. V was clipped by 4 bases and J by 6 bases; unmatched bases: 9. CDR3 length: 16 amino acids. From germline, CDR1 is LGHDT and CDR2 YNNKEL (reference sequence). This CDR3 reads CASSRLAGVSGNEQFF. The CDR3 nucleotides read TGTGCCAGCAGCCGCCTAGCGGGGGTAAGCGGCAATGAGCAGTTCTTC.

This clonotype was picked up a small number of times. The chain is built from TRBV13 and TRBJ1-2, with unresolved D. Germline-derived CDR1 and CDR2 are PRHDT and FYEKMQ (reference sequence). The CDR3 runs to 16 residues. Trimming removed 7 bases at V and 1 base at J, with 19 bases between. CDR3 region: CASTEVQQRINYGYTF. CDR3 bases: TGTGCCAGCACCGAAGTTCAGCAAAGGATTAACTATGGCTACACCTTC.

The chain combines TRBV30 with TRBJ1-2; 9 bases align to TRBD1. The CDR3 extends over 14 amino acids. CDR1 is GTSNPN, CDR2 SVGIG, per germline (reference sequence). Germline trimming cut 2 bases from V and 4 bases from J; bases unmatched to any gene: 5. The CDR3 spells CAWSRGTGFYGYTF. The CDR3 nucleotides read TGTGCCTGGAGTAGGGGGACAGGGTTCTATGGCTACACCTTC.

This sequence joins TRBV4-3 and TRBJ2-2, with 8 bases identical to TRBD1. Germline-derived CDR1 and CDR2 are LGHNA and YSLEER. Losses at the gene ends were 1 base for V and 4 bases for J; bases not matched to a gene: 11. This CDR3 is 18 amino acids long. The DNA of the CDR3 is TGCGCCAGCAGCCAAGTGGGGCGGACAGGGAGAACCACCGGGGAGCTGTTTTTT. As protein: CASSQVGRTGRTTGELFF.

The genes are TRBV2 and TRBJ1-5; 9 bases agree with TRBD1. CDR1 SNHLY and CDR2 FYNNEI come from the germline V gene. Trimming cost V 6 bases and J 5 bases; bases outside gene matches: 5. This CDR3 is built from 14 residues. The CDR3 coding sequence is TGTGCCAGCAGCCGACAGGGGGATGATCAGCCCCAGCATTTT. Its translation is CASSRQGDDQPQHF.

This clonotype came up a few times. The genes are TRBV4-3 and TRBJ2-1; TRBD1 is a possible D gene (5 bases). CDR3 length equals 11 residues. Germline V gene sequence: CDR1 LGHNA, CDR2 YSLEER. Trimming stripped 8 bases from V and 8 bases from J, with 10 bases between. CDR3 protein: CASGARDEQFF. In DNA, the CDR3 is TGCGCCAGCGGGGCTCGGGATGAGCAGTTCTTC.

This clonotype turned up a few times. This rearrangement joins TRBV7-3 to TRBJ2-5; weak D call: TRBD2 (7 bases). V gave up 5 bases and J gave up 0 bases, with 16 bases separating them. The V gene's germline CDR1 is SGHTA and CDR2 FQGTGA. The CDR3 spans 16 residues. The CDR3 DNA reads as TGTGCCAGCAGCCCAAGGGGGGGAACCGACCAAGAGACCCAGTACTTC. This gives the protein CASSPRGGTDQETQYF.

In this sample, this clonotype turned up a few times. This rearrangement joins TRBV10-3 to TRBJ2-1, with 10 bases that match TRBD1. The ends lost 0 bases at V and 6 bases at J; junction bases unmatched: 8. This CDR3 spans 17 amino acids. The germline V gene has CDR1 ENHRY and CDR2 SYGVKD. The CDR3 DNA reads as TGTGCCATCAGTGAGTCTGCCCCGAGGACAGGGGGCAATGAGCAGTTCTTC. Translated, it gives CAISESAPRTGGNEQFF.

This chain uses TRBV20-1 with TRBJ2-3, with unresolved D. CDR1 is DFQATT, CDR2 SNEGSKA, per germline (reference sequence). The CDR3 sequence is 17 residues long. V lost 0 bases to trimming and J lost 1 base, with 17 bases between them. The DNA for the CDR3 is TGCAGTGCTAGAGATTTTTACCAGCCTTTGGGCACAGATACGCAGTATTTT. This encodes CSARDFYQPLGTDTQYF.

The V gene is TRBV6-2 or TRBV6-3, the J gene TRBJ2-5; 9 bases align to TRBD2. TRBJ2-7 matches the DNA end more closely, so the J call is doubtful. CDR1 and CDR2 (germline): MNHEY, SVGEGT. CDR3 size: 15 residues. Written as DNA, the CDR3 is TGTGCCAGCAGTTACCTGACTAGCGGCCTATACGAGCAGTACTTC. It specifies CASSYLTSGLYEQYF.

This chain uses TRBV25-1 with TRBJ2-2; D might be TRBD1 (5 bases). CDR1 MGHDK and CDR2 SYGVNS come from the germline V gene. V was clipped by 1 base and J by 9 bases, with 12 bases between them. This CDR3 has 14 residues. CDR3 residues: CASSEWGVERELFF. The CDR3 region has the DNA TGTGCCAGCAGTGAATGGGGCGTTGAGCGGGAGCTGTTTTTT.

This clonotype occurred a few times. The chain links TRBV9 to TRBJ2-3, with 7 bases identical to TRBD2. The CDR3 totals 14 residues. V was pared by 0 bases and J by 5 bases, with 3 bases of the junction left unmatched. CDR1 and CDR2 from the germline V gene are SGDLS and YYNGEE. The CDR3 nucleotides read TGTGCCAGCAGCGTAGGCCTAGCGGTAGATACGCAGTATTTT. As protein: CASSVGLAVDTQYF.

The chain carries TRBV2 and TRBJ2-4, with a weak D call TRBD2 (5 bases). TRBJ2-7 explains the end of the DNA better; the J call may be wrong. The CDR3 runs 13 residues. Germline loops: CDR1 SNHLY, CDR2 FYNNEI. The CDR3 spells CASHTGVGSEQYF. Written as DNA, the CDR3 is TGTGCCAGCCATACCGGGGTTGGAAGCGAGCAGTACTTC.

This clonotype has only one observation. The rearrangement links TRBV4-3 to TRBJ1-1; D is perhaps TRBD1 (5 bases). Per the germline V gene, CDR1 is LGHNA and CDR2 is YSLEER. Trimming took 0 bases from V and 4 from J, leaving 12 bases between them. This CDR3 has 15 residues. The CDR3 DNA follows: TGCGCCAGCAGCCAAGAGCCCAGGGAAGGCACTGAAGCTTTCTTT. Amino acids: CASSQEPREGTEAFF.